This T cell receptor beta chain emerged from a study of neurological immune-mediated disorders. Stored at -80 C, 2 million PBMCs were the source of the unsorted libraries. The cDNA was generated through 5'RACE incorporating 10-nucleotide random UMIs. Each CDR3 protein is one row after TCRdb ran MiXCR on the 5' RACE reads. This table has some 29,000 distinct CDR3 sequences, approximately 6.6% appearing once. Whole-study findings and limits: In HTLV-1-associated myelopathy, TCR clonal expansion was greatest, and in multiple sclerosis it was least, below healthy controls. Across subjects, no CDR3 amino acid sequence appeared in expanded clones of more than one subject, a finding that suggested private repertoires in all groups.

In this sample, this clonotype turned up many times. As yet, its antigen is unknown. Material for sequencing was PBMCs. The sequence came from a woman aged 50 to 60 in good health.

The CDR3, as DNA: TGTGCCAGCAGTTTAGGAGGACAGGGAAGCGAGCAGTACTTC. This encodes CASSLGGQGSEQYF. The chain carries TRBV12-3 or TRBV12-4 and TRBJ2-7; 8 bases are a match to TRBD1. The CDR3 spans 14 residues. The ends lost 1 base at V and 6 bases at J; junction bases unmatched: 5.